Presented here are 22 T cell receptor beta chains from one specimen sequenced in a study of response to subunit inactivated influenza vaccine. TCRdb ran MiXCR on the RT-PCR reads and lists one entry per CDR3 protein. The sample contains around 790,000 distinct CDR3 sequences, approximately 21% of which appear only once. Sample: PBMCs from blood, taken more than 4 days after vaccination. The source of these receptors is a man aged 50 or older who received an inactivated influenza vaccine.

The gene calls are TRBV9 and TRBJ2-2, with 7 bases that match TRBD2. Germline V lookup: CDR1 SGDLS, CDR2 YYNGEE. The CDR3 sequence is 16 residues long. V gave up 2 bases and J gave up 0 bases; unmatched junction bases: 4. The CDR3 sequence is CASSVGGATNTGELFF. Written as DNA, the CDR3 is TGTGCCAGCAGCGTGGGAGGGGCGACGAACACCGGGGAGCTGTTTTTT.

CDR3 sequence: CASSFETGSTDTQYF. The CDR3 DNA reads as TGTGCCAGCAGTTTCGAGACAGGGAGCACAGATACGCAGTATTTT. V is TRBV28 and J is TRBJ2-3; the match to TRBD1 covers 7 bases. This CDR3 is 15 amino acids long. The V gene's germline CDR1 is MDHEN and CDR2 SYDVKM. Losses at the gene ends were 3 bases for V and 0 bases for J; bases not matched to a gene: 3.

In its sample, this clonotype was seen a few times. The chain employs TRBV20-1 and TRBJ1-5; D call uncertain. The germline gives CDR1 DFQATT, CDR2 SNEGSKA (reference sequence). The CDR3 runs to 14 residues. The V and J ends lost 5 bases and 0 bases respectively, with 11 bases between them. Here the CDR3 DNA reads TGCAGTGCTCGCCTCGGGCCTAGCAATCAGCCCCAGCATTTT. Its protein product is CSARLGPSNQPQHF.

This clonotype was seen repeatedly, ten times or more. The DNA for the CDR3 is TGTGCCAGCAGCCAAACTAGCGGGAGGGTCCAAGAGACCCAGTACTTC. Translated: CASSQTSGRVQETQYF. The J gene is TRBJ2-5, the V gene TRBV4-2; 13 positions match TRBD2. This CDR3 region has 16 residues. Germline V gene sequence: CDR1 LGHNA, CDR2 YNFKEQ. V gave up 2 bases and J gave up 1 base; unmatched junction bases: 1.

The rearrangement uses TRBV5-1 and TRBJ1-1, with D tentatively TRBD1 (6 bases). Trimming took 9 bases from V and 1 from J, leaving 16 bases between them. The V gene's germline CDR1 is SGHRS and CDR2 YFSETQ. The CDR3 length is 14 residues. The chain's CDR3 is CATRSTGTNTEAFF. The CDR3 DNA is TGCGCCACCCGATCTACAGGGACGAACACTGAAGCTTTCTTT.

This chain links TRBV5-8 with TRBJ1-4; D perhaps matches TRBD1 (6 bases). Per the germline V gene, CDR1 is SGHTS and CDR2 is YDEGEE. This CDR3 is built from 15 residues. Trimming removed 3 bases at V and 10 bases at J, with 19 bases between. CDR3 in DNA: TGTGCCAGCAGCTCTTACAGGGAGATAGATCGAAAACTGTTTTTT. It encodes CASSSYREIDRKLFF.

This clonotype was observed a few times. V usage is TRBV6-2 or TRBV6-3 and J usage is TRBJ2-3; D is unresolved. V dropped 4 bases and J dropped 6 bases, with 17 bases sitting between them. CDR1 is MNHEY and CDR2 is SVGEGT in the germline V gene. The CDR3 consists of 15 residues. CDR3 in DNA: TGTGCCAGCAGTTTCAACCCCTTGCCCACGGATACGCAGTATTTT. Its protein product is CASSFNPLPTDTQYF.

The chain uses TRBV4-2 and TRBJ1-2; D may be TRBD1 (6 bases). V shed 2 bases and J shed 5 bases, with 18 bases lying between them. The CDR3 has 16 amino acids. Germline CDR1 and CDR2: LGHNA and YNFKEQ. Here the CDR3 reads CASSQKWDKKPYGYTF. CDR3 coding DNA: TGTGCCAGCAGCCAAAAGTGGGACAAGAAACCTTATGGCTACACCTTC.

The chain links TRBV4-1 to TRBJ2-1; 7 bases align to TRBD1. The CDR3 consists of 15 residues. CDR1 MGHRA and CDR2 YSYEKL come from the germline V gene. V shed 10 bases, J shed 5 bases, and the junction held 14 bases outside the gene matches. CDR3 sequence reads: CATGILGTVNNEQFF. The CDR3 DNA sequence: TGCGCCACGGGGATTCTCGGGACAGTGAACAATGAGCAGTTCTTC.

At least ten counts were recorded for this clonotype. At one of its ends the junction is not consistent with the germline gene, which may arise from a read error. V is TRBV4-1 and J is TRBJ2-1; 8 bases map to TRBD2. Germline-derived CDR1 and CDR2 are MGHRA and YSYEKL. The CDR3 loop spans 15 amino acids. The CDR3 spells CASSQERGATNKQFF. The DNA for the CDR3 is TGCGCCAGCAGCCAAGAGCGGGGGGCTACCAATAAGCAGTTCTTC.

The rearrangement links TRBV20-1 to TRBJ2-7, with D perhaps TRBD2 (7 bases). The CDR3 spans 15 residues. V was pared by 6 bases and J by 3 bases, with 21 bases between. CDR1 and CDR2 (germline): DFQATT, SNEGSKA (reference sequence). CDR3 sequence reads: CSARFLSGGHYEQYF. Written as DNA, the CDR3 is TGCAGTGCCAGATTCCTCTCCGGGGGGCACTACGAGCAGTACTTC.

This clonotype was seen a handful of times. This chain uses TRBV6-1 with TRBJ2-7, with D possibly being TRBD2 (6 bases). V was trimmed by 3 bases and J by 3 bases, leaving 9 bases between them. CDR1 is MNHNS, CDR2 SASEGT, per germline. The length of the CDR3 is 13 residues. Here the CDR3 reads CASSEWTIYEQYF. The CDR3 DNA is TGTGCCAGCAGTGAGTGGACTATCTACGAGCAGTACTTC.

The CDR3 DNA reads TGTGCCATTAGGGGGGCCTATGAGCAGTTCTTC. Protein sequence: CAIRGAYEQFF. The rearrangement uses TRBV6-6 and TRBJ2-1; possibly TRBD1 or TRBD2 for D (6 bases each). Germline-derived CDR1 and CDR2 are MNHNY and SVGAGI (reference sequence). Trimming removed 10 bases from V and 8 bases from J, with 12 bases in between. The CDR3 spans 11 residues.

The rearrangement uses TRBV5-6 and TRBJ2-1; no clear D. The CDR3 totals 14 residues. In germline, CDR1 is SGHDT, CDR2 YYEEEE. Trimming left V 6 bases short and J 0 bases short, with 10 bases between. The CDR3 loop reads CASNRASSYNEQFF. DNA for the CDR3: TGTGCCAGCAACCGGGCCAGCTCCTACAATGAGCAGTTCTTC.

This chain links TRBV12-3 or TRBV12-4 with TRBJ2-7; D remains unclear. Trimming stripped 6 bases from V and 4 bases from J, with 10 bases between. CDR3 length: 12 amino acids. CDR3 loop: CASRSASYEQYF. The CDR3 nucleotides are TGTGCCAGCAGGTCAGCAAGTTACGAGCAGTACTTC.

The V and J genes are TRBV27 and TRBJ2-5; tentatively, D is TRBD1 (6 bases). Germline V gives CDR1 MNHEY, CDR2 SMNVEV (reference sequence). The CDR3 length is 13 residues. The V end lost 5 bases, the J end lost 1 base, and 8 bases lay between the germline ends. The CDR3 DNA follows: TGTGCCAGCAGTGGACAGTTCCAAGAGACCCAGTACTTC. It translates to CASSGQFQETQYF.

This clonotype was counted a few times. The chain uses TRBV6-1 and TRBJ1-6; D not certain. The CDR3 is made up of 14 amino acids. Trimming cost V 8 bases and J 8 bases, with 16 bases left between them. Germline values: CDR1 MNHNS, CDR2 SASEGT. As DNA, the CDR3 is TGTGCCAGCTCGCCATATATTGACTATTCACCCCTCCACTTT. Its translation is CASSPYIDYSPLHF.

The rearrangement links TRBV12-3 or TRBV12-4 to TRBJ2-1, with D perhaps matching TRBD1 or TRBD2 (5 bases each). The CDR3 has 14 amino acids. Trimming took off 0 bases at V and 12 bases at J, with 15 bases between the two ends. Here the CDR3 DNA reads TGTGCCAGCAGTTTAGCCCGCAGGGAGTGGGTGCAGTTCTTC. This sequence encodes CASSLARREWVQFF.

The V gene is TRBV3-1, the J gene TRBJ2-1; possible D gene TRBD1, 6 bases. CDR1 and CDR2 from the germline V gene are LGHDT and YNNKEL (reference sequence). CDR3 length: 17 amino acids. V was shortened by 3 bases and J by 6 bases, with 21 bases between the two germline ends. CDR3 DNA sequence: TGTGCCAGCAGCCATCTTCCGAGGGGGAGTTTAGCCAATGAGCAGTTCTTC. Amino acids: CASSHLPRGSLANEQFF.

This clonotype was observed at least ten times. V usage is TRBV5-5 and J usage is TRBJ2-3; 8 nucleotides agree with TRBD1. The V gene's germline CDR1 is SGHKS and CDR2 YYEKEE (reference sequence). With V trimmed by 4 bases and J by 2 bases, 6 bases remained unmatched. The CDR3 spans 15 residues. The DNA for the CDR3 is TGTGCCAGCAGCACCGGACAGGGCTCCACAGATACGCAGTATTTT. Protein sequence: CASSTGQGSTDTQYF.

This chain links TRBV10-3 with TRBJ2-1; TRBD1 matches 8 bases. The CDR3 has 15 residues. Looked up from germline, CDR1 is ENHRY and CDR2 is SYGVKD. Germline trimming cut 6 bases from V and 5 bases from J; bases unmatched to any gene: 9. The CDR3 loop is CAISTGQGRDNEQFF. As DNA, the CDR3 is TGTGCCATCAGCACAGGACAGGGTAGGGACAATGAGCAGTTCTTC.

V usage is TRBV5-1 and J usage is TRBJ2-1; no reliable D call. The CDR3 runs to 16 residues. CDR1 and CDR2 from the germline V gene are SGHRS and YFSETQ. The V and J ends lost 4 bases and 0 bases respectively, with 14 bases between them. Here the CDR3 reads CASSPSWRNSYNEQFF. CDR3 in DNA: TGCGCCAGCAGCCCCTCCTGGCGGAACTCCTACAATGAGCAGTTCTTC.